This T cell receptor beta chain is from a study of cytotoxic CD8 clonotypes in ibrutinib-treated CLL. The table came from immunoSEQ multiplex PCR; TCRdb's copy has only in-frame clones and leaves some out. The sample contains fewer than 35,000 clones, less than 75% of which appear only once. The sample was PBMCs, taken before ibrutinib treatment. The TCR originated in a human donor with chronic lymphocytic leukemia.

CDR3 DNA: TGTGCCAGCAGCTTGGAAAATCAGCCCCAGCATTTT. It translates to CASSLENQPQHF. This chain joins TRBV5-8 and TRBJ1-5; D is uncertain. The CDR3 is 12 amino acids. CDR1 is SGHTS, CDR2 YDEGEE, per germline. Trimming pared 0 bases from V and 4 bases from J, leaving 2 bases between.